These 7 T cell receptor beta chains came from one sample sequenced in a study of read filtering for tumor transcriptome and immune sequencing. This library used 300 to 450 ng RNA and molecular barcoded adaptors spanning alpha/delta and beta/gamma chains. MiXCR, run by TCRdb on the reads, gives a single entry per CDR3 protein. The sample lists fewer than 35,000 distinct CDR3 sequences, less than 20% occurring once. Material for sequencing was a population of CD138-negative cells sorted from bone marrow. These receptor sequences come from a donor at least 40 years old with multiple myeloma.

In its sample, this clonotype is medium-sized. The CDR3 sequence is CASSLVPDSYNEQFF. The CDR3 region has the DNA TGTGCCAGCAGCTTAGTCCCGGACTCCTACAATGAGCAGTTCTTC. The chain carries TRBV7-2 and TRBJ2-1, with D unresolved. CDR1 and CDR2 from the germline V gene are SGHTA and FQGNSA. The CDR3 length is 15 residues. Trimming took 1 base from V and 0 from J, leaving 7 bases between them.

Of note for this clonotype: This may be a read error: a much more frequent sequence differs by one nucleotide. V gene TRBV20-1 combines with J gene TRBJ2-1; 11 positions agree with TRBD2. The germline CDR1 and CDR2 sequences are DFQATT and SNEGSKA (reference sequence). CDR3 length equals 16 residues. The CDR3 sequence is CSAPRTSGFSYNGQFF. The CDR3 DNA reads TGCAGTGCTCCTCGGACTAGCGGGTTTTCCTACAATGGGCAGTTCTTC.

The table lists this clonotype with many counts. The chain employs TRBV28 and TRBJ2-7; D gene uncertain. The CDR3 has 12 residues. CDR1 MDHEN and CDR2 SYDVKM come from the germline V gene. V lost 2 bases and J 0 bases, leaving 2 bases between the germline ends. The CDR3 nucleotides are TGTGCCAGCAGTTTACACTCCTACGAGCAGTACTTC. Translating it yields CASSLHSYEQYF.

This clonotype was seen many times. The chain employs TRBV29-1 and TRBJ1-5, with 8 bases that match TRBD1. With 4 bases clipped from V and 6 bases from J, the junction kept 5 bases outside the gene matches. This CDR3 region has 13 residues. The V gene's germline CDR1 is SQVTM and CDR2 ANQGSEA. CDR3 sequence: CSVGQGQGQPQHF. CDR3 nucleotide sequence: TGCAGCGTTGGACAGGGGCAGGGTCAGCCCCAGCATTTT.

This clonotype was observed many times. V is TRBV20-1 and J is TRBJ2-3; 9 bases agree with TRBD2. Trimming removed 5 bases from V and 3 bases from J; junction bases left unmatched: 6. The CDR3 contains 14 residues. From germline, CDR1 is DFQATT and CDR2 SNEGSKA (reference sequence). CDR3 protein: CSAGSGRKTDTQYF. Written as DNA, the CDR3 is TGCAGTGCTGGAAGCGGGAGGAAGACAGATACGCAGTATTTT.

This clonotype was picked up many times. This chain uses TRBV5-6 with TRBJ2-1; D not resolved. Germline values: CDR1 SGHDT, CDR2 YYEEEE. Trimming stripped 2 bases from V and 5 bases from J, with 5 bases between. The CDR3 consists of 12 residues. The CDR3 loop reads CASSLLHNEQFF. DNA for the CDR3: TGTGCCAGCAGCTTACTACACAATGAGCAGTTCTTC.

This clonotype was found many times. The rearrangement joins TRBV3-1 to TRBJ2-1; perhaps TRBD2 as D (6 bases). CDR3 length equals 15 residues. Trimming stripped 0 bases from V and 7 bases from J, with 13 bases between. CDR1 LGHDT and CDR2 YNNKEL come from the germline V gene (reference sequence). CDR3 DNA: TGTGCCAGCAGCCAAGAGGGGGGAGGAGTTAATGAGCAGTTCTTC. Translating gives CASSQEGGGVNEQFF.